The 25 T cell receptor beta chains presented below share a single source sample, sequenced in a study of shared clonotypes between healthy human individuals. Libraries were prepared by immunoSEQ multiplex PCR; TCRdb keeps only in-frame clonotypes and omits some of them. The data hold roughly 2,000,000 clones, with around 93% observed a single time. Terminally differentiated effector memory CD45RA+ cells were excluded from the naive CD8 cells, which were CD45RO-negative and positively selected for CCR7. The sample taken for sequencing was naive CD8+ T cells from PBMCs. These receptors came from a man between 18 and 35 years old in good health. Some clones in this sample may be carry-over from other donors' samples.

This clone was recorded only once. V usage is TRBV19 and J usage is TRBJ2-3; D is uncertain. The CDR3 has 15 residues. Trimming took 5 bases from V and 6 from J, leaving 18 bases between them. Germline CDR1 reads LNHDA; CDR2 reads SQIVND (reference sequence). This CDR3 reads CASSSRWPVFDTQYF. CDR3 in DNA: TGTGCCAGTAGTTCCCGATGGCCCGTATTCGATACGCAGTATTTT.

V gene TRBV12-5 combines with J gene TRBJ2-5; no reliable D call. The CDR3 is 14 residues long. The V gene's germline CDR1 is LGHNT and CDR2 FRNRAP. V lost 7 bases to trimming and J lost 1 base, with 13 bases between them. The CDR3 region is CASDTAPPQETQYF. The CDR3 DNA follows: TGTGCTAGTGATACAGCTCCTCCCCAAGAGACCCAGTACTTC.

This chain links TRBV27 with TRBJ2-1; 8 bases agree with TRBD1. CDR1 and CDR2 from the germline V gene are MNHEY and SMNVEV (reference sequence). This CDR3 region has 15 residues. Unmatched junction bases numbered 11, after V lost 5 bases and J lost 8 bases. The CDR3 DNA follows: TGTGCCAGCAGTGCGCGGGACAGGCGGGTAGATGAGCAGTTCTTC. It translates to CASSARDRRVDEQFF.

This chain uses TRBV5-8 with TRBJ2-7; D is perhaps TRBD1 or TRBD2 (5 bases each). Trimming stripped 3 bases from V and 5 bases from J, with 18 bases between. There are 15 residues in the CDR3. The germline CDR1 and CDR2 sequences are SGHTS and YDEGEE. The CDR3 sequence is CASSSGRTARDEQYF. The CDR3 DNA reads as TGTGCCAGCAGCTCGGGACGGACCGCCCGAGACGAGCAGTACTTC.

This clone is a singleton in its sample. The rearrangement links TRBV10-2 to TRBJ1-1; D possibly corresponds to TRBD1 (6 bases). CDR3 length: 16 residues. The germline gives CDR1 WSHSY, CDR2 SAAADI. V dropped 6 bases and J dropped 0 bases, with 17 bases sitting between them. CDR3 sequence (DNA): TGCGCCAGCAGAGGAATTCCGGGACACGTGAACACTGAAGCTTTCTTT. Its translation: CASRGIPGHVNTEAFF.

This chain connects TRBV4-2 to TRBJ2-3; 13 bases map to TRBD2. The junction had 3 bases not matched to a gene; V was cut back by 1 base and J by 2 bases. This CDR3 contains 17 residues. Germline V gene sequence: CDR1 LGHNA, CDR2 YNFKEQ. The CDR3 region is CASSQATSGRITDTQYF. Written as DNA, the CDR3 is TGTGCCAGCAGCCAAGCGACTAGCGGGAGGATCACAGATACGCAGTATTTT.

The chain carries TRBV4-3 and TRBJ2-3, with 9 bases fitting TRBD2. The CDR3 is made up of 15 amino acids. Trimming removed 1 base from V and 3 bases from J; junction bases left unmatched: 2. Germline CDR1 LGHNA, CDR2 YSLEER. As DNA, the CDR3 is TGCGCCAGCAGCCAAGGAGCGGGGGGTACAGATACGCAGTATTTT. The encoded protein is CASSQGAGGTDTQYF.

The chain joins TRBV5-6 to TRBJ2-1, with TRBD2 matching 8 bases. The V and J ends lost 2 bases and 1 base, in that order; junction bases with no gene match: 5. This CDR3 region has 16 residues. Germline V gene data show CDR1 as SGHDT and CDR2 as YYEEEE. The DNA for the CDR3 is TGTGCCAGCAGCTTTTCCTTAGCGGGGTCCTACAATGAGCAGTTCTTC. Translation: CASSFSLAGSYNEQFF.

The V and J genes are TRBV28 and TRBJ2-7, with D unclear. Trimming cost V 6 bases and J 0 bases, with 18 bases left between them. The CDR3 spans 16 residues. CDR1 MDHEN and CDR2 SYDVKM come from the germline V gene. The CDR3 spells CASSLVPGYSSYEQYF. CDR3 in DNA: TGTGCCAGCAGCCTCGTACCTGGCTACAGCTCCTACGAGCAGTACTTC.

The rearrangement joins TRBV7-9 to TRBJ1-5; no firm D call. Trimming stripped 5 bases from V and 11 bases from J, with 22 bases between. Germline V gene lookup returns CDR1 SEHNR and CDR2 FQNEAQ (reference sequence). The CDR3 is 15 amino acids. The chain's CDR3 is CASSPDDISTRTQHF. For the CDR3, the DNA is TGTGCCAGCAGCCCGGACGACATTTCGACGAGGACCCAGCATTTT.

The J gene is TRBJ2-7, the V gene TRBV4-3; 8 bases agree with TRBD2. The CDR3 spans 15 residues. CDR1 is LGHNA, CDR2 YSLEER, per germline. With 2 bases clipped from V and 3 bases from J, the junction kept 6 bases outside the gene matches. The CDR3 nucleotides are TGCGCCAGCAGCCAAAACGTAGCGGGGAACTACGAGCAGTACTTC. Encoded protein: CASSQNVAGNYEQYF.

DNA for the CDR3: TGCGCCAGCAGCCAGGACGGACAGGGTCAGTGGTGGGAGCAGTACTTC. This sequence encodes CASSQDGQGQWWEQYF. The V call is TRBV4-1, the J call TRBJ2-7; TRBD1 agrees at 8 bases. CDR3 length equals 16 residues. Germline values: CDR1 MGHRA, CDR2 YSYEKL. V shed 3 bases and J 7 bases; nucleotides not matched to a gene: 14.

This sequence joins TRBV19 and TRBJ2-7, with a possible D match to TRBD2 (5 bases). CDR1 is LNHDA, CDR2 SQIVND, per germline (reference sequence). This CDR3 has 16 amino acids. The germline V and J ends were trimmed by 6 bases and 2 bases, with 20 bases remaining between them. This CDR3 reads CASSQFYSGRTYEQYF. The CDR3, as DNA: TGTGCCAGTAGCCAATTTTACAGCGGAAGAACCTACGAGCAGTACTTC.

This chain joins TRBV7-9 and TRBJ2-1, with a weak D call TRBD1 (6 bases). Between the trimmed V and J ends, which lost 4 bases and 4 bases, there was a span of 20 bases. The CDR3 is 17 amino acids. Germline CDR1 is SEHNR and CDR2 is FQNEAQ (reference sequence). The CDR3 nucleotides are TGTGCCAGCAGCTCTACCTCGGGACACAAGGAGTACAATGAGCAGTTCTTC. Translating it yields CASSSTSGHKEYNEQFF.

V usage is TRBV28 and J usage is TRBJ1-1; D is perhaps TRBD1 (5 bases). This CDR3 spans 16 amino acids. Germline V CDR1 and CDR2: MDHEN, SYDVKM. V lost 5 bases to trimming and J lost 5 bases, with 21 bases between them. The CDR3 sequence: CASSVFAGDWGTEAFF. As DNA, the CDR3 is TGTGCCAGCAGTGTATTCGCGGGGGACTGGGGGACTGAAGCTTTCTTT.

The chain uses TRBV15 and TRBJ2-1; D remains ambiguous. V lost 8 bases, J lost 6 bases, and 11 bases lay in between. This CDR3 has 12 amino acids. Germline CDR1 and CDR2: LNHNV and YYDKDF (reference sequence). The CDR3 protein is CATGDAGNEQFF. DNA for the CDR3: TGTGCCACCGGGGATGCCGGCAATGAGCAGTTCTTC.

V usage is TRBV9 and J usage is TRBJ2-7; D perhaps matches TRBD1 (6 bases). V gave up 4 bases and J gave up 2 bases, with 13 bases separating them. The CDR3 is made up of 14 amino acids. Germline V gene sequence: CDR1 SGDLS, CDR2 YYNGEE. The CDR3 spells CASSPTGRTYEQYF. The CDR3 coding sequence is TGTGCCAGCAGCCCGACAGGTCGCACCTACGAGCAGTACTTC. Looking up the rest from reference TRBV9 and TRBJ2-7 gives the full variable domain: DSGVTQTPKHLITATGQRVTLRCSPRSGDLSVYWYQQSLDQGLQFLIQYYNGEERAKGNILERFSAQQFPDLHSELNLSSLELGDSALYFCASSPTGRTYEQYFGPGTRLTVT.

This chain joins TRBV19 and TRBJ1-1; D is ambiguous. The CDR3 is 17 residues long. Trimming stripped 0 bases from V and 1 base from J, with 15 bases between. Germline values: CDR1 LNHDA, CDR2 SQIVND (reference sequence). CDR3 coding DNA: TGTGCCAGTAGTATAGATCTATATTACGGGGAGAACACTGAAGCTTTCTTT. This gives the protein CASSIDLYYGENTEAFF.

In regard to this clone: Different DNA sequences within this sample yield the same CDR3. This chain connects TRBV29-1 to TRBJ2-7, with TRBD2 identical over 8 bases. The CDR3 loop spans 13 amino acids. From germline, CDR1 is SQVTM and CDR2 ANQGSEA. The V and J ends lost 2 bases and 0 bases, in that order; junction bases with no gene match: 0. Here the CDR3 reads CSVELAGSYEQYF. The DNA for the CDR3 is TGCAGCGTTGAACTAGCGGGCTCCTACGAGCAGTACTTC.

The rearrangement links TRBV4-1 to TRBJ1-5; no firm D call. The CDR3 sequence is 14 residues long. Looked up from germline, CDR1 is MGHRA and CDR2 is YSYEKL. The V gene lost 6 bases and the J gene lost 3 bases, with 12 bases spanning the gap. CDR3 amino acids: CASSDSSFNQPQHF. CDR3 in DNA: TGCGCCAGCAGTGACTCTAGCTTCAATCAGCCCCAGCATTTT.

The rearrangement joins TRBV10-3 to TRBJ2-2; D possibly corresponds to TRBD1 (5 bases). The V gene lost 3 bases and the J gene lost 2 bases, with 19 bases spanning the gap. The germline V gene has CDR1 ENHRY and CDR2 SYGVKD. CDR3 length: 18 residues. Written as DNA, the CDR3 is TGTGCCATCAGTGATTCGATATCAGGGATGTATAACACCGGGGAGCTGTTTTTT. Amino acids: CAISDSISGMYNTGELFF.

The chain has TRBV29-1 and TRBJ2-7, with 10 bases matching TRBD1. Germline assignment: CDR1 SQVTM and CDR2 ANQGSEA. Unmatched junction bases numbered 11, after V lost 7 bases and J lost 5 bases. The CDR3 totals 14 residues. CDR3 sequence reads: CSAEGPGQGNEQYF. CDR3 in DNA: TGCAGCGCAGAAGGACCGGGACAGGGGAACGAGCAGTACTTC.

This chain uses TRBV18 with TRBJ1-1; 7 bases line up with TRBD1. From germline, CDR1 is KGHSH and CDR2 LQKENI. The CDR3 contains 16 residues. J lost 3 bases, V lost 6 bases, and 13 bases had no gene match. CDR3 amino acids: CASSQTGMMRDTEAFF. The CDR3 bases are TGTGCCAGCTCCCAGACAGGGATGATGAGGGACACTGAAGCTTTCTTT.

V usage is TRBV6-5 and J usage is TRBJ1-1; 8 positions match TRBD1. V was pared by 6 bases and J by 1 base, with 7 bases of the junction left unmatched. CDR1 and CDR2 from the germline V gene are MNHEY and SVGAGI. The CDR3 is 15 residues long. The CDR3 loop reads CASSAQTGANTEAFF. CDR3 sequence (DNA): TGTGCCAGCAGCGCCCAGACAGGGGCGAACACTGAAGCTTTCTTT.

CDR3 sequence: CASSYSGGDTQYF. In nucleotides, the CDR3 is TGTGCCAGCAGTTACTCAGGGGGAGATACGCAGTATTTT. This chain joins TRBV6-5 and TRBJ2-3; D is perhaps TRBD1 (6 bases). The CDR3 consists of 13 residues. CDR1 MNHEY and CDR2 SVGAGI come from the germline V gene. V gave up 0 bases and J gave up 5 bases, with 6 bases separating them.